Included here is one T cell receptor beta chain sequence, with context. The sample belongs to a study of blood T cell repertoires in COVID-19. Whole-study context: The United States, Italy and Spain supplied acute and convalescent COVID-19 samples. T cells, B-cell-depleted T cells, or PBMCs supplied cDNA or gDNA.

With 8 bases clipped from V and 3 bases from J, the junction kept 4 bases outside the gene matches. This CDR3 is built from 13 residues. Germline CDR1 and CDR2: MGHDK and SYGVNS. In the original workflow: Amplification with reference gene primers provided the estimates of nucleated cell counts. TCRdb's copy holds only in-frame clones and misses some; the assay was immunoSEQ multiplex PCR. Clonal size and the V and J genes are those of that table, whereas D and trimming came from the DNA. Seen here are about 95,000 clones, about 84% observed once, and the top ten hold 25%. Source material: peripheral blood. The J gene is TRBJ2-3, the V gene TRBV25-1; 8 bases agree with TRBD2. This receptor was identified in a man older than 75 with active or convalescent COVID-19. The CDR3 DNA reads as TGTGCCAGCCGCCGGGGGGGGACAGATACGCAGTATTTT. Amino acid sequence: CASRRGGTDTQYF.